A selection of T cell receptor beta chains follows, all from one sample in a study of OX40 agonist ivuxolimab in advanced cancers. Libraries were prepared by immunoSEQ multiplex PCR; TCRdb keeps only in-frame clonotypes and omits some of them. Of some 58,000 clones listed, roughly 89% are singletons. Sequenced here: CD4+ or CD8+ T cells sorted from blood, sampled in a trial of the OX40 agonist ivuxolimab. The receptors were gathered from an adult with an advanced solid tumor such as melanoma, head and neck, liver or kidney cancer. Each CDR3 is given with its conserved first and last residue. D genes are given only for firm matches. Some rows have no size entry. The others give once, few or many, or a class for an expanded clone.

V	J	size	D	CDR3	DNA
TRBV30	TRBJ1-1	NA	NA	CAWSVMGDTEAFF	TGTGCCTGGAGTGTAATGGGGGACACTGAAGCTTTCTTT
TRBV5-1	TRBJ1-1	NA	NA	CASSLSIRNTEAFF	TGCGCCAGCAGCTTGAGTATCCGGAACACTGAAGCTTTCTTT
TRBV5-6	TRBJ1-4	NA	NA	CASSLFTTNEKLFF	TGTGCCAGCAGCCTGTTTACGACTAATGAAAAACTGTTTTTT
TRBV6-5	TRBJ1-6	NA	NA	CASSSRLSPLHF	TGTGCCAGCAGTTCCAGGTTATCACCCCTCCACTTT
TRBV2	TRBJ2-1	NA	TRBD2	CASSALAGANNEQFF	TGTGCCAGCAGTGCCCTAGCGGGGGCAAACAATGAGCAGTTCTTC
TRBV7-2	TRBJ1-2	NA	TRBD1	CASSLGQGGGYTF	TGTGCCAGCAGCTTGGGACAGGGAGGTGGCTACACCTTC
TRBV5-1	TRBJ1-1	NA	TRBD1	CASSLEDRGKGEAFF	TGCGCCAGCAGCTTGGAGGACAGGGGGAAGGGTGAAGCTTTCTTT
TRBV21-1	TRBJ2-4	once	NA	CASSDREVAKNIQYF	TGTGCCAGCAGCGACAGGGAGGTGGCCAAAAACATTCAGTACTTC
TRBV7-8	TRBJ2-6	few	TRBD1	CASSLGQGPLSGANVLTF	TGTGCCAGCAGCTTAGGACAGGGTCCTCTCTCTGGGGCCAACGTCCTGACTTTC
TRBV5-1	TRBJ1-2	NA	TRBD1	CASSSTGTGFNYGYTF	TGCGCCAGCAGCTCAACCGGGACAGGATTTAACTATGGCTACACCTTC
TRBV10-1	TRBJ1-6	NA	NA	CASTPPGWEENNSPLHF	TGCGCCAGCACCCCCCCTGGGTGGGAGGAGAATAATTCACCCCTCCACTTT
TRBV5-1	TRBJ1-1	few	NA	CASSPGSVGNTEAFF	TGCGCCAGCAGCCCCGGGAGTGTTGGGAACACTGAAGCTTTCTTT
TRBV5-1	TRBJ1-3	NA	TRBD1	CASSLRTGSGNTIYF	TGCGCCAGCAGCTTGCGGACAGGGTCTGGAAACACCATATATTTT
TRBV13	TRBJ2-1	NA	TRBD2	CASSTGGLAGGRGLYNEQFF	TGTGCCAGCAGCACAGGTGGACTAGCGGGAGGACGTGGCCTCTACAATGAGCAGTTCTTC
TRBV6-1	TRBJ2-3	NA	NA	CASSVSATDTQYF	TGTGCCAGCAGTGTTTCAGCCACAGATACGCAGTATTTT
TRBV5-4	TRBJ2-2	NA	NA	CASSSGWGPNTGELFF	TGTGCCAGCAGCTCCGGATGGGGGCCCAACACCGGGGAGCTGTTTTTT
TRBV19	TRBJ2-7	NA	NA	CASSTGSSYEQYF	TGTGCCAGTAGTACGGGGAGCTCCTACGAGCAGTACTTC
TRBV18	TRBJ1-2	NA	NA	CASSPSGDYGYTF	TGTGCCAGCTCACCGTCCGGGGACTATGGCTACACCTTC
TRBV5-1	TRBJ2-7	once	TRBD1	CASMEDRVFYEQYF	TGCGCCAGTATGGAAGACAGGGTATTCTACGAGCAGTACTTC
TRBV30	TRBJ2-1	NA	TRBD2	CAWSVLSGSTHEQFF	TGTGCCTGGAGTGTACTTAGCGGGAGTACACATGAGCAGTTCTTC
TRBV19	TRBJ1-5	NA	NA	CASSILRARGNQPQHF	TGTGCCAGTAGTATCCTGAGGGCCCGTGGCAATCAGCCCCAGCATTTT
TRBV5-8	TRBJ1-2	NA	NA	CASSLVRNQPSGYTF	TGTGCCAGCAGCTTGGTCCGGAACCAACCCAGTGGCTACACCTTC
TRBV6-5	TRBJ2-3	NA	TRBD1	CASRQQGRSTDTQYF	TGTGCCAGCAGACAACAGGGGCGCTCCACAGATACGCAGTATTTT
TRBV18	TRBJ1-2	NA	NA	CASSPGVDGYTF	TGTGCCAGCTCACCAGGGGTGGATGGCTACACCTTC
TRBV10-2	TRBJ1-4	NA	TRBD1	CASSDHRGRANEKLFF	TGCGCCAGCAGTGATCACAGGGGAAGAGCTAATGAAAAACTGTTTTTT
TRBV5-6	TRBJ1-2	NA	NA	CASSLGTASYGYTF	TGTGCCAGCAGCTTGGGGACAGCCAGCTATGGCTACACCTTC
TRBV6-5	TRBJ2-6	NA	NA	CASRTQGIGANVLTF	TGTGCCAGCAGGACACAGGGTATCGGGGCCAACGTCCTGACTTTC
TRBV27	TRBJ2-2	NA	NA	CASSLRGPNTGELFF	TGTGCCAGCAGTTTACGGGGACCAAACACCGGGGAGCTGTTTTTT
TRBV28	TRBJ2-6	NA	NA	CASSLGDGRKGANVLTF	TGTGCCAGCAGTTTAGGGGACGGCCGAAAGGGGGCCAACGTCCTGACTTTC
TRBV19	TRBJ1-1	NA	NA	CASGRGQGSRSEAFF	TGTGCCAGTGGCCGGGGTCAGGGCTCGAGGTCTGAAGCTTTCTTT
TRBV5-1	TRBJ1-5	NA	NA	CASSLGGSSNQPQHF	TGCGCCAGCAGCTTAGGGGGGTCTAGCAATCAGCCCCAGCATTTT
TRBV4-1	TRBJ2-3	once	NA	CASSQAASRATDTQYF	TGCGCCAGCAGCCAAGCGGCTAGCCGCGCCACAGATACGCAGTATTTT
TRBV5-1	TRBJ2-6	NA	NA	CASSLAGSGANVLTF	TGCGCCAGCAGCTTGGCAGGCTCTGGGGCCAACGTCCTGACTTTC
TRBV27	TRBJ2-5	NA	TRBD2	CASSTGLAGAGETQYF	TGTGCCAGCAGTACCGGACTAGCGGGGGCGGGGGAGACCCAGTACTTC
TRBV27	TRBJ2-1	NA	NA	CASSPPGNEQFF	TGTGCCAGCAGCCCCCCCGGAAATGAGCAGTTCTTC
TRBV28	TRBJ1-5	NA	NA	CASTDRIISWKPQHF	TGTGCCAGCACCGACAGGATAATCAGTTGGAAGCCCCAGCATTTT
TRBV5-8	TRBJ2-5	NA	TRBD1	CASSPFLKTGQETQYF	TGTGCCAGCAGCCCGTTCCTGAAGACAGGGCAAGAGACCCAGTACTTC
TRBV29-1	TRBJ1-2	once	TRBD1	CSANFRTGDYTF	TGCAGCGCTAACTTCAGGACAGGGGACTACACCTTC
TRBV30	TRBJ1-6	NA	NA	CAWSVTSNSPLHF	TGTGCCTGGAGTGTAACGTCGAATTCACCCCTCCACTTT
TRBV19	TRBJ2-5	NA	NA	CASSSASTSQETQYF	TGTGCCAGTAGTTCGGCTTCGACTTCTCAAGAGACCCAGTACTTC
TRBV7-2	TRBJ2-1	NA	TRBD2	CASSIGTTLHNEQFF	TGTGCCAGCAGCATCGGGACTACCCTCCACAATGAGCAGTTCTTC
TRBV7-2	TRBJ1-3	NA	NA	CASSLVGELISGNTIYF	TGTGCCAGCAGCTTAGTAGGGGAGCTGATCTCTGGAAACACCATATATTTT
TRBV7-9	TRBJ2-2	NA	NA	CASSPLRGALNTGELFF	TGTGCCAGCAGCCCTCTCAGGGGTGCCCTAAACACCGGGGAGCTGTTTTTT
TRBV19	TRBJ2-2	NA	NA	CASRLTGNTGELFF	TGTGCCAGTCGCCTTACAGGGAACACCGGGGAGCTGTTTTTT
TRBV9	TRBJ2-1	NA	NA	CASSVATVYNEQFF	TGTGCCAGCAGCGTAGCAACAGTTTACAATGAGCAGTTCTTC
TRBV14	TRBJ1-1	few	NA	CASSQGLWNTEAFF	TGTGCCAGCAGCCAAGGACTTTGGAACACTGAAGCTTTCTTT
TRBV28	TRBJ1-2	NA	NA	CASSAGGGYGYTF	TGTGCCAGCAGTGCTGGGGGAGGCTATGGCTACACCTTC
TRBV5-1	TRBJ2-2	NA	TRBD2	CASRSPGLAGGTGELFF	TGCGCCAGCAGGAGTCCGGGACTAGCGGGAGGGACCGGGGAGCTGTTTTTT
TRBV10-2	TRBJ1-1	once	NA	CASRVTGELGTEAFF	TGCGCCAGCAGGGTAACGGGGGAATTGGGGACTGAAGCTTTCTTT
TRBV19	TRBJ2-3	NA	TRBD2	CASSPILTGGSTDTQYF	TGTGCCAGTAGTCCAATACTCACGGGGGGGAGCACAGATACGCAGTATTTT
TRBV19	TRBJ2-1	NA	NA	CASSIVEGSRRHSYNEQFF	TGTGCCAGTAGTATAGTCGAGGGCTCGCGGCGTCACTCCTACAATGAGCAGTTCTTC
TRBV6-5	TRBJ1-6	NA	NA	CASSFGTENSPLHF	TGTGCCAGCAGCTTCGGGACGGAAAATTCACCCCTCCACTTT
TRBV7-8	TRBJ1-1	NA	TRBD1	CASSLAFSGQAMNTEAFF	TGTGCCAGCAGCTTAGCATTTTCGGGACAGGCTATGAACACTGAAGCTTTCTTT
TRBV6-5	TRBJ1-1	NA	NA	CASSENTEAFF	TGTGCCAGCAGCGAGAACACTGAAGCTTTCTTT